This T cell receptor beta chain was observed in a study of OX40 agonist ivuxolimab in advanced cancers. Study information: Patients in the trial were receiving intravenous ivuxolimab every 2 weeks, at doses of 0.01 to 10 mg/kg. Each dose-escalation patient presented with hepatocellular carcinoma, melanoma, renal cell or head and neck cancer.

With baseline, cycle 4 day 1, and cycle 7 day 1 as timepoints, blood was sampled. CDR1 and CDR2 from the germline V gene are WSHSY and SAAADI. This CDR3 has 12 amino acids. Trimming shortened V by 6 bases and J by 2 bases, and 7 bases separated the two germline ends. Notes on this clone: Its antigen is unidentified.

Points from the study as a whole: On average, CD8+ T cells showed a greater number of expanded clones than CD4+.

Sequencing used immunoSEQ multiplex PCR; TCRdb keeps in-frame clones, though not all of them. The repertoire holds about 18,000 clones, with about two thirds as singletons. The origin of this receptor is an adult with an advanced solid tumor such as melanoma, head and neck, liver or kidney cancer. The chain links TRBV10-2 to TRBJ2-5, with D tentatively TRBD2 (5 bases). Sample: CD4+ or CD8+ T cells sorted from blood, taken in a trial of the OX40 agonist ivuxolimab. Here the CDR3 reads CASSGVQETQYF. The CDR3 bases are TGCGCCAGCAGCGGGGTGCAAGAGACCCAGTACTTC.